This T cell receptor beta chain derives from a study of shared clonotypes between healthy human individuals. CD8 cells regarded as naive lacked CD45RO, were positively chosen for CCR7, and omitted terminally differentiated effector memory CD45RA+ cells. Regarding this clone: Its antigen remains unidentified.

Across several immunoSEQ plates, the genomic DNA of each subset was split evenly. Sequenced by immunoSEQ multiplex PCR; TCRdb stores in-frame clones only, minus some. The sample holds about 600,000 clones, 95% to 96% seen once. Whole-study results and caveats: What naive subsets generally showed was a larger estimated richness than memory subsets showed. Among several donors, approximately 4.6% of naive CD4 clonotypes were found in common. An effect of sequencing depth on clonotype sharing among donors was expected.

Sequences were obtained from naive CD8+ T cells sorted from blood. The receptor's source is a young woman in good health.

The CDR3 region is CASKRDRLPLASNQPQHF. The CDR3 bases are TGCGCCAGCAAACGGGACAGACTTCCTTTAGCGAGCAATCAGCCCCAGCATTTT. V is TRBV23-1 and J is TRBJ1-5; 7 nucleotides align to TRBD1. TRBV23-1 is recorded as an ORF, its role being uncertain. This CDR3 has 18 amino acids. After removal of 7 bases from V and 1 base from J, the junction contained 16 bases not matched to a gene.